These T cell receptor beta chains were read from a single sample in a study of blood T cell repertoires in COVID-19. The repertoire was sequenced with immunoSEQ multiplex PCR; TCRdb's copy has only in-frame clones and lacks some. Altogether 150,000 to 200,000 clones are present, 90% being singletons, with the ten largest covering approximately 0.5%. Sequencing input: peripheral blood. These receptors were obtained from a man between 45 and 60 years old with acute or convalescent COVID-19. The CDR3 runs from the conserved cysteine through the conserved F or W. Each record gives: J gene, D gene, clone size, V gene, CDR3 DNA, CDR3 protein. The D gene is left open where the match is weak. Expanded clones get a size class; other rows say once, few or many, or leave the size out.

j_call: TRBJ1-5
d_call: TRBD1
clone_size: once
v_call: TRBV19
cdr3_nt: TGTGCCAGTAGTAGCCCCCCTGGGACAGGGGTAGGGCAGCCCCAGCATTTT
cdr3_aa: CASSSPPGTGVGQPQHF

j_call: TRBJ1-1
d_call: TRBD1
clone_size: -
v_call: TRBV4-2
cdr3_nt: TGTGCCAGCAGCCAAGAAAGGCTCCGAGACAGGGGCATGAACACTGAAGCTTTCTTT
cdr3_aa: CASSQERLRDRGMNTEAFF

j_call: TRBJ2-3
d_call: -
clone_size: -
v_call: TRBV9
cdr3_nt: TGTGCCAGCACCCCAAGCACAGATACGCAGTATTTT
cdr3_aa: CASTPSTDTQYF

j_call: TRBJ1-1
d_call: -
clone_size: -
v_call: TRBV19
cdr3_nt: TGTGCCAGTAGTATCCGGACATTGGGAGAAGCTTTCTTT
cdr3_aa: CASSIRTLGEAFF

j_call: TRBJ2-2
d_call: -
clone_size: -
v_call: TRBV10-3
cdr3_nt: TGTGCCATCAGTTCAGGGCTAACCGGGGAGCTGTTTTTT
cdr3_aa: CAISSGLTGELFF

j_call: TRBJ1-1
d_call: -
clone_size: -
v_call: TRBV12-2
cdr3_nt: TGTGCAAGTCGCTTATTCCTACGTAGGGGGAATGGTCAGAACACTGAAGCTTTCTTT
cdr3_aa: CASRLFLRRGNGQNTEAFF

j_call: TRBJ1-3
d_call: -
clone_size: -
v_call: TRBV2
cdr3_nt: TGTGCCAGCAGTGAGATGGGGGGGCCTGGAAACACCATATATTTT
cdr3_aa: CASSEMGGPGNTIYF

j_call: TRBJ1-1
d_call: TRBD1
clone_size: -
v_call: TRBV29-1
cdr3_nt: TGCAGCGTTGAAATGAGACAGGGGGCTTTGAACACTGAAGCTTTCTTT
cdr3_aa: CSVEMRQGALNTEAFF

j_call: TRBJ1-5
d_call: -
clone_size: -
v_call: TRBV7-9
cdr3_nt: TGTGCCAGCAGCTTAGCCGATCAGCCCCAGCATTTT
cdr3_aa: CASSLADQPQHF

j_call: TRBJ2-1
d_call: -
clone_size: -
v_call: TRBV10-3
cdr3_nt: TGTGCCATCAGTGGGTGGCAGGGGCACAATGAGCAGTTCTTC
cdr3_aa: CAISGWQGHNEQFF

j_call: TRBJ2-7
d_call: -
clone_size: -
v_call: TRBV6-6
cdr3_nt: TGTGCCAGCAGTTTCCAGGGGGGCCCAACCTACGAGCAGTACTTC
cdr3_aa: CASSFQGGPTYEQYF

j_call: TRBJ2-5
d_call: -
clone_size: -
v_call: TRBV5-1
cdr3_nt: TGCGCCAGCAGGATGACAGGCCAAGAGACCCAGTACTTC
cdr3_aa: CASRMTGQETQYF

j_call: TRBJ2-3
d_call: TRBD1
clone_size: -
v_call: TRBV29-1
cdr3_nt: TGCAGCGTTGCCCGAGACAGGGGGTCACTTAGGTACACAGATACGCAGTATTTT
cdr3_aa: CSVARDRGSLRYTDTQYF

j_call: TRBJ2-3
d_call: -
clone_size: -
v_call: TRBV4-1
cdr3_nt: TGCGCCAGCAGCCAAGGACCCCAGGGGGATACGCAGTATTTT
cdr3_aa: CASSQGPQGDTQYF

j_call: TRBJ2-1
d_call: TRBD2
clone_size: -
v_call: TRBV7-9
cdr3_nt: TGTGCCAGCAGCCGGCTAGCGGGAGTGCCGGATGAGCAGTTCTTC
cdr3_aa: CASSRLAGVPDEQFF

j_call: TRBJ1-6
d_call: -
clone_size: -
v_call: TRBV11-2
cdr3_nt: TGTGCCAGCACTTGGGGAAGGGGTAATTCACCCCTCCACTTT
cdr3_aa: CASTWGRGNSPLHF

j_call: TRBJ1-1
d_call: -
clone_size: -
v_call: TRBV19
cdr3_nt: TGTGCCAGTAGTATAGTTCGGAACACTGAAGCTTTCTTT
cdr3_aa: CASSIVRNTEAFF

j_call: TRBJ2-3
d_call: TRBD2
clone_size: -
v_call: TRBV11-2
cdr3_nt: TGTGCCAGCAGCTTAGATCCAGCGAGCGGGGGGTCTACAGATACGCAGTATTTT
cdr3_aa: CASSLDPASGGSTDTQYF

j_call: TRBJ1-2
d_call: -
clone_size: -
v_call: TRBV9
cdr3_nt: TGTGCCAGCAGCGCGCAGACAGACAGCTATGGCTACACCTTC
cdr3_aa: CASSAQTDSYGYTF

j_call: TRBJ1-5
d_call: -
clone_size: -
v_call: TRBV28
cdr3_nt: TGTGCCAGCAGTTCGACAGATCAGCCCCAGCATTTT
cdr3_aa: CASSSTDQPQHF

j_call: TRBJ1-1
d_call: -
clone_size: -
v_call: TRBV27
cdr3_nt: TGTGCCAGCAGATTTGGGGGGTACGGTGAAGCTTTCTTT
cdr3_aa: CASRFGGYGEAFF

j_call: TRBJ2-1
d_call: -
clone_size: -
v_call: TRBV7-9
cdr3_nt: TGTGCCAGCAGCCGGGAGACAGCAGACAATGAGCAGTTCTTC
cdr3_aa: CASSRETADNEQFF

j_call: TRBJ1-5
d_call: -
clone_size: -
v_call: TRBV7-3
cdr3_nt: TGTGCCAGCAGCTTCCGGTTCAATCAGCCCCAGCATTTT
cdr3_aa: CASSFRFNQPQHF